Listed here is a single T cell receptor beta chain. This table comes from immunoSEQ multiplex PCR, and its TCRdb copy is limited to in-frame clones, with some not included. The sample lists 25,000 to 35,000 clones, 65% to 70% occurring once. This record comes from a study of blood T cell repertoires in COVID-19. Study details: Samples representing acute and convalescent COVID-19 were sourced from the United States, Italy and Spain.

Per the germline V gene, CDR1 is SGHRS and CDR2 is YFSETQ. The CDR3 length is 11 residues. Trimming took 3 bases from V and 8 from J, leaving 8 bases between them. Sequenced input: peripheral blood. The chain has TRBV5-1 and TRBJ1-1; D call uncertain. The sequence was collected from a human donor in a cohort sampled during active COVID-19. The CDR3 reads CASSYGKEAFF. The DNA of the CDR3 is TGCGCCAGCAGCTACGGGAAGGAAGCTTTCTTT.